One sample yielded the 16 T cell receptor beta chains listed below, sequenced in a study of CD8 T cells in ankylosing spondylitis. Study conclusions and caveats: Seemingly distinctive of ankylosing spondylitis blood was a TCR beta motif formed by eight highly homologous variants.

TCRdb fed the 5' RACE reads into MiXCR, producing one record per CDR3 protein. The profile shows some 240,000 distinct CDR3 sequences, around 6.6% of them singletons. Their target antigens are unknown. Sequencing was carried out using blood, either unsorted or a sorted T cell fraction (not recorded which). The receptors shown here come from a male donor with ankylosing spondylitis.

This clonotype came up many times. The chain recombines TRBV4-2 with TRBJ2-5, with TRBD2 matching 9 bases. Germline trimming cut 8 bases from V and 5 bases from J; bases unmatched to any gene: 15. Germline CDR1 and CDR2: LGHNA and YNFKEQ. The CDR3 contains 16 residues. The CDR3 nucleotides read TGTGCCAGCTCCCGGCGGGAGCGGGAGGCACAGGAGACCCAGTACTTC. Its protein product is CASSRREREAQETQYF.

This clonotype was recorded at least ten times. The chain employs TRBV2 and TRBJ1-1; unclear D gene. Germline-derived CDR1 and CDR2 are SNHLY and FYNNEI. V lost 4 bases to trimming and J lost 1 base, with 7 bases between them. The CDR3 is 13 amino acids. In nucleotides, the CDR3 is TGTGCCAGCAGTGTCTGGTGGAACACTGAAGCTTTCTTT. This translates into CASSVWWNTEAFF.

The chain carries TRBV6-2 or TRBV6-3 and TRBJ2-7; the D call may be TRBD1 or TRBD2 (5 bases each). The CDR3 is made up of 10 amino acids. V was cut by 6 bases and J by 7 bases, with 7 bases left in between. Per the germline V gene, CDR1 is MNHEY and CDR2 is SVGEGT. DNA of the CDR3: TGTGCCAGCAGGGGACCTGAGCAGTACTTC. It is translated as CASRGPEQYF.

This clonotype was detected a few times. The chain couples TRBV20-1 to TRBJ1-2; tentative D call: TRBD1 (5 bases). Germline CDR1 is DFQATT and CDR2 is SNEGSKA (reference sequence). The CDR3 has 16 amino acids. V was clipped by 0 bases and J by 6 bases, with 20 bases between them. In DNA form, the CDR3 reads TGCAGTGCTAGAGATACGGGGGGATGGACCGCCGATGGCTACACCTTC. Its protein is CSARDTGGWTADGYTF.

This clonotype was counted only a few times. The gene calls are TRBV6-1 and TRBJ2-7; TRBD2 aligns across 7 bases. The V gene's germline CDR1 is MNHNS and CDR2 SASEGT. V lost 5 bases and J lost 3; bases outside the gene matches: 19. This CDR3 comprises 18 residues. This CDR3 reads CASSLIGGVRSGIYEQYF. The CDR3 coding sequence is TGTGCCAGCAGTCTTATTGGGGGGGTCCGGTCAGGCATCTACGAGCAGTACTTC.

This clonotype was observed many times. The chain links TRBV12-3 or TRBV12-4 to TRBJ1-5, with 7 bases fitting TRBD1. Unmatched junction bases numbered 4, after V lost 5 bases and J lost 6 bases. The CDR3 is 13 residues long. This CDR3 is CASSTQGFQPQHF. The DNA for the CDR3 is TGTGCCAGCAGTACACAGGGGTTTCAGCCCCAGCATTTT.

This clonotype was counted ten times or more. The CDR3 here is CAWREGTGLTEQFF. CDR3 coding DNA: TGTGCCTGGAGGGAAGGGACAGGACTGACGGAGCAGTTCTTC. The J gene is TRBJ2-1, the V gene TRBV30; 8 positions agree with TRBD1. The V segment lost 3 bases and the J segment 10 bases; nucleotides outside the gene matches: 11. Germline V gene sequence: CDR1 GTSNPN, CDR2 SVGIG (reference sequence). The CDR3 is 14 amino acids.

This clonotype occurred a few times. The rearrangement links TRBV7-9 to TRBJ2-1; TRBD1 agrees at 7 bases. Germline lookup yields CDR1 SEHNR and CDR2 FQNEAQ (reference sequence). The CDR3 contains 16 residues. V dropped 2 bases and J dropped 8; count of bases not matched to a gene: 12. The CDR3 is CASSLIPPGQIHEQFF. The CDR3 nucleotides are TGTGCCAGCAGCTTAATCCCCCCGGGACAGATACATGAGCAGTTCTTC.

This clonotype was recorded at least ten times. The chain joins TRBV12-3 or TRBV12-4 to TRBJ1-2; D is uncertain. Between the trimmed V and J ends, which lost 3 bases and 7 bases, there was a span of 12 bases. The CDR3 spans 13 residues. The CDR3 is CASSFTVIGGYTF. CDR3 DNA sequence: TGTGCCAGCAGTTTTACTGTAATTGGTGGCTACACCTTC.

The chain is built from TRBV20-1 and TRBJ2-1; 7 nucleotides align to TRBD2. CDR3 length: 14 residues. The V segment lost 5 bases and the J segment 3 bases; nucleotides outside the gene matches: 7. CDR1 DFQATT and CDR2 SNEGSKA come from the germline V gene (reference sequence). For the CDR3, the DNA is TGCAGTGCTCGCCCTAGCGGCTACTACAATGAGCAGTTCTTC. Translation: CSARPSGYYNEQFF.

This chain links TRBV28 with TRBJ1-5; the D gene is possibly TRBD1 (5 bases). The CDR3 runs to 15 residues. Trimming left V 1 base short and J 6 bases short, with 13 bases between. The germline gives CDR1 MDHEN, CDR2 SYDVKM. This CDR3 reads CASSLLGADSQPQHF. The CDR3 DNA reads TGTGCCAGCAGTTTATTAGGGGCGGATTCTCAGCCCCAGCATTTT.

This clonotype was seen repeatedly, ten times or more. This chain joins TRBV28 and TRBJ2-7; a weak D match, TRBD1 (5 bases). V dropped 5 bases and J dropped 3 bases, with 11 bases sitting between them. Germline loops: CDR1 MDHEN, CDR2 SYDVKM. The CDR3 covers 13 residues. The CDR3 DNA is TGTGCCAGCAGTCCCGGACACTACTACGAGCAGTACTTC. It specifies CASSPGHYYEQYF.

This clonotype has a count of ten or more. The V and J genes are TRBV12-3 or TRBV12-4 and TRBJ2-1; weak D call: TRBD2 (6 bases). The CDR3 has 17 amino acids. The V gene lost 4 bases and the J gene lost 0 bases, with 16 bases spanning the gap. CDR3 DNA sequence: TGTGCCAGCAGTTCGGACGACCGGGACTTCTCCTACAATGAGCAGTTCTTC. It specifies CASSSDDRDFSYNEQFF.

A few counts support this clonotype. This chain joins TRBV5-4 and TRBJ2-1, with 10 nucleotides matching TRBD2. The CDR3 is 17 amino acids. With 0 bases clipped from V and 6 bases from J, the junction kept 9 bases outside the gene matches. From germline, CDR1 is SGHNT and CDR2 YYREEE (reference sequence). DNA for the CDR3: TGTGCCAGCAGCTTGGCCACAGGGAGCGGGAGGGGCAATGAGCAGTTCTTC. This codes for CASSLATGSGRGNEQFF. Full variable domain (outside the CDR3, taken from reference TRBV5-4 and TRBJ2-1): ETGVTQSPTHLIKTRGQQVTLRCSSQSGHNTVSWYQQALGQGPQFIFQYYREEENGRGNFPPRFSGLQFPNYSSELNVNALELDDSALYLCASSLATGSGRGNEQFFGPGTRLTVL.

This clonotype has at least ten counts. V usage is TRBV7-9 and J usage is TRBJ2-1; D may be TRBD1 (6 bases). Germline CDR1 is SEHNR and CDR2 is FQNEAQ (reference sequence). V dropped 1 base and J dropped 0 bases, with 7 bases sitting between them. This CDR3 has 15 residues. CDR3 DNA sequence: TGTGCCAGCAGCTTAGGGACAGACTCCTACAATGAGCAGTTCTTC. Protein sequence: CASSLGTDSYNEQFF.

Ten or more counts support this clonotype. V is TRBV15 and J is TRBJ2-5; possible D gene TRBD1, 5 bases. The CDR3 extends over 16 amino acids. Trimming shortened V by 4 bases and J by 4 bases, and 19 bases separated the two germline ends. Germline CDR1 LNHNV, CDR2 YYDKDF (reference sequence). This chain's CDR3 is CATSIIPRVSAETQYF. The CDR3, as DNA: TGTGCCACCAGCATTATACCCAGGGTGTCGGCAGAGACCCAGTACTTC.